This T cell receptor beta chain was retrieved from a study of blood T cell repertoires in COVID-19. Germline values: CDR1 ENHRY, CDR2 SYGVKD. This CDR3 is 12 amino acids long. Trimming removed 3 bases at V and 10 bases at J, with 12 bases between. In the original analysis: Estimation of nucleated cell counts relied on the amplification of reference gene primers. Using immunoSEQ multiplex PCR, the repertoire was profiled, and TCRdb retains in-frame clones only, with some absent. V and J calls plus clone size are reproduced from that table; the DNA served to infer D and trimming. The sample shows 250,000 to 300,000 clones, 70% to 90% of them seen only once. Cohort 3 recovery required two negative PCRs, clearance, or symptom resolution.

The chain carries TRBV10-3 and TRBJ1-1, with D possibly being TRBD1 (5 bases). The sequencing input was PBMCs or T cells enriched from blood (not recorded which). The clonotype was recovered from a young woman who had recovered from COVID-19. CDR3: CAISDLGLGAFF. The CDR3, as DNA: TGTGCCATCAGTGATTTGGGGCTTGGAGCTTTCTTT.